The next 15 T cell receptor beta chains were all read from a single sample in a study of blood T cells in healthy people across ages. A second PCR, run for roughly 7 to 11 cycles, used a sample-barcoded 5' primer plus a J-beta primer mix. TCRdb processed the 5' RACE reads anew with MiXCR; each CDR3 protein has one entry. Among 700,000 or so distinct CDR3 sequences, roughly 20% were seen once, and the ten largest hold about 22%. What was sequenced was blood. The receptors come from a man between 65 and 79 years old in good health.

V gene TRBV20-1 combines with J gene TRBJ2-3; no definite D call. This CDR3 is 17 amino acids long. Per the germline V gene, CDR1 is DFQATT and CDR2 is SNEGSKA (reference sequence). Trimming cost V 6 bases and J 0 bases, with 22 bases left between them. CDR3 sequence: CSAPAWSLSPSTDTQYF. The CDR3 nucleotides read TGCAGTGCCCCGGCGTGGTCGTTAAGCCCTAGCACAGATACGCAGTATTTT.

J is TRBJ1-5 and V is TRBV5-1; TRBD1 aligns across 7 bases. CDR1 SGHRS and CDR2 YFSETQ come from the germline V gene. Germline trimming cut 5 bases from V and 7 bases from J; bases unmatched to any gene: 12. CDR3 length: 15 amino acids. CDR3 DNA: TGCGCCAGCAGTTCTACCCCAGGGGGGGAACAGCCCCAGCATTTT. Its translation is CASSSTPGGEQPQHF.

This sequence joins TRBV11-1 and TRBJ2-5; 11 nucleotides match TRBD1. In germline, CDR1 is SGHAT, CDR2 FQDESV (reference sequence). The CDR3 length is 15 residues. V shed 6 bases, J shed 6 bases, and the junction held 9 bases outside the gene matches. CDR3 DNA: TGTGCCAGCAGTTCCGGACAGGGGGCCATGAAGACCCAGTACTTC. As protein: CASSSGQGAMKTQYF.

The chain combines TRBV12-3 or TRBV12-4 with TRBJ2-3; tentative D call: TRBD2 (6 bases). The CDR3 consists of 14 residues. Trimming took 6 bases from V and 3 from J, leaving 13 bases between them. The CDR3: CASSLLARTDTQYF. DNA for the CDR3: TGTGCCAGCAGCCTTCTAGCGAGAACAGATACGCAGTATTTT.

In this sample, this clonotype turned up a few times. CDR3 sequence reads: CASSGTSGGNNEQFF. In nucleotides, the CDR3 is TGTGCTAGTAGTGGAACTAGCGGGGGGAACAATGAGCAGTTCTTC. This chain joins TRBV12-5 and TRBJ2-1; 12 bases fit TRBD2. Losses at the gene ends were 8 bases for V and 5 bases for J; bases not matched to a gene: 7. Germline CDR1 reads LGHNT; CDR2 reads FRNRAP. The CDR3 is 15 amino acids.

Ten or more counts support this clonotype. The chain joins TRBV14 to TRBJ2-2, with D possibly matching TRBD2 (6 bases). This CDR3 is built from 16 residues. CDR1 is SGHDN, CDR2 FVKESK, per germline. Trimming took off 1 base at V and 6 bases at J, with 15 bases between the two ends. As DNA, the CDR3 is TGTGCCAGCAGCCAAGTACTGCGCGGAGGGCCCGGGGAGCTGTTTTTT. Protein sequence: CASSQVLRGGPGELFF.

V and J are TRBV10-2 and TRBJ2-1; D might be TRBD1 or TRBD2, each matching 5 bases. Germline V gene lookup returns CDR1 WSHSY and CDR2 SAAADI. This CDR3 is 14 amino acids long. V was trimmed by 3 bases and J by 10 bases, leaving 16 bases between them. CDR3 amino acids: CASSDAWGRGEQFF. CDR3 DNA: TGCGCCAGCAGTGATGCGTGGGGCCGAGGGGAGCAGTTCTTC.

This clonotype was detected only a few times. This chain joins TRBV12-3 or TRBV12-4 and TRBJ1-2; no reliable D call. The CDR3 contains 12 residues. V dropped 6 bases and J dropped 3 bases, with 8 bases sitting between them. The DNA for the CDR3 is TGTGCCAGCAGGGGCCCGGACTATGGCTACACCTTC. The encoded protein is CASRGPDYGYTF.

Only a few counts were recorded for this clonotype. The chain employs TRBV24-1 and TRBJ2-1, with D unclear. From germline, CDR1 is KGHDR and CDR2 SFDVKD. Trimming left V 1 base short and J 2 bases short, with 11 bases between. CDR3 length: 16 amino acids. The CDR3 nucleotides are TGTGCCACCAGTGATTTTCTGGCCGGTACCTACAATGAGCAGTTCTTC. Encoded protein: CATSDFLAGTYNEQFF.

The chain uses TRBV2 and TRBJ1-5; D is unresolved. The germline V gene has CDR1 SNHLY and CDR2 FYNNEI. Trimming shortened V by 4 bases and J by 0 bases, and 10 bases separated the two germline ends. The CDR3 contains 15 residues. CDR3: CASSGIKYSNQPQHF. As DNA, the CDR3 is TGTGCCAGCAGTGGTATCAAATATAGCAATCAGCCCCAGCATTTT.

In this sample, this clonotype turned up a few times. The rearrangement links TRBV7-8 to TRBJ2-3, with TRBD2 as a possible D gene (6 bases). There are 15 residues in the CDR3. CDR1 SGHVS and CDR2 FQNEAQ come from the germline V gene. V gave up 5 bases and J gave up 0 bases, with 12 bases separating them. CDR3 DNA: TGTGCCAGCAGCCTGGGACTGACTAGCACAGATACGCAGTATTTT. Amino acids: CASSLGLTSTDTQYF. The variable domain in full, with the rest retrieved from reference TRBV7-8 and TRBJ2-3, is GAGVSQSPRYKVAKRGQDVALRCDPISGHVSLFWYQQALGQGPEFLTYFQNEAQLDKSGLPSDRFFAERPEGSVSTLKIQRTQQEDSAVYLCASSLGLTSTDTQYFGPGTRLTVL.

This clonotype was observed a few times. The rearrangement links TRBV3-1 to TRBJ2-1; D not certain. Germline assignment: CDR1 LGHDT and CDR2 YNNKEL (reference sequence). The CDR3 covers 12 residues. With 4 bases removed from V and 6 bases from J, the gap between germline ends came to 7 bases. The CDR3 loop is CASSPYSNEQFF. The CDR3 region has the DNA TGTGCCAGCAGCCCGTACAGCAATGAGCAGTTCTTC.

This clonotype was seen a handful of times. This chain uses TRBV10-3 with TRBJ2-5; 8 nucleotides agree with TRBD1. The J call may be incorrect, as the DNA end agrees better with TRBJ2-7. Per the germline V gene, CDR1 is ENHRY and CDR2 is SYGVKD. The CDR3 is 14 residues long. The CDR3 reads CAISRTGWSYEQYF. The CDR3 DNA reads as TGTGCCATCAGCAGGACAGGGTGGTCCTACGAGCAGTACTTC.

This clonotype was seen at least ten times. J is TRBJ2-3 and V is TRBV24-1; 9 bases align to TRBD2. The V gene end was trimmed by 4 bases and the J gene end by 0 bases; junction bases not matched to a gene: 7. The germline V gene has CDR1 KGHDR and CDR2 SFDVKD. The CDR3 runs to 17 residues. The CDR3 nucleotides are TGTGCCACCAGTGACCCAGGACTAGCGAGAAGCACAGATACGCAGTATTTT. As protein: CATSDPGLARSTDTQYF.

This clonotype has just a few counts. This chain joins TRBV7-8 and TRBJ1-5, with D perhaps matching TRBD1 (6 bases). Germline CDR1 is SGHVS and CDR2 is FQNEAQ. Trimming took 3 bases from V and 4 from J, leaving 10 bases between them. CDR3 length: 14 residues. The CDR3 region is CASSFTGINQPQHF. In nucleotides, the CDR3 is TGTGCCAGCAGCTTTACAGGGATAAATCAGCCCCAGCATTTT.